The TCR beta chain under discussion was sequenced for a study of CD8 T cells in ankylosing spondylitis. Findings of the study overall: A motif in TCR beta, a set of several highly homologous variants, appeared characteristic of ankylosing spondylitis blood.

The table lists this clonotype with many counts. The antigen is unknown. One entry per CDR3 protein, called by TCRdb with MiXCR from the 5' RACE reads. The table shows some 330,000 distinct CDR3 sequences, with 8% occurring only once. Sequencing was carried out using blood, either unsorted or a sorted T cell fraction (not recorded which). The sequence was obtained from a male donor with ankylosing spondylitis.

This CDR3 is CASSLSRDAAYNEQFF. As DNA, the CDR3 is TGCGCCAGCAGCTTATCGCGGGACGCCGCCTACAATGAGCAGTTCTTC. The chain carries TRBV5-1 and TRBJ2-1, with D maybe TRBD2 (6 bases). The V gene lost 2 bases and the J gene lost 2 bases, with 14 bases spanning the gap. Germline CDR1 is SGHRS and CDR2 is YFSETQ. This CDR3 has 16 residues. Full variable domain (remainder filled in from reference TRBV5-1 and TRBJ2-1): KAGVTQTPRYLIKTRGQQVTLSCSPISGHRSVSWYQQTPGQGLQFLFEYFSETQRNKGNFPGRFSGRQFSNSRSEMNVSTLELGDSALYLCASSLSRDAAYNEQFFGPGTRLTVL.